This T cell receptor beta chain was recovered during a study of blood T cell repertoires in COVID-19. V was shortened by 8 bases and J by 5 bases, with 9 bases between the two germline ends. CDR3 length: 11 amino acids. CDR1 and CDR2 from the germline V gene are MNHEY and SMNVEV (reference sequence). Sequencing was performed with immunoSEQ multiplex PCR; in TCRdb, only in-frame clones are kept and a portion is missing. The data hold around 140,000 clones, with roughly 80% observed a single time. This clone was found once. Input material: peripheral blood. This chain links TRBV27 with TRBJ2-5, with TRBD1 as a possible D gene (6 bases). The TCR comes from a woman in her 50s with active or convalescent COVID-19. The CDR3 coding sequence is TGTGCCAGCGTTCAGGGGGAGACCCAGTACTTC. Amino acids: CASVQGETQYF.